Listed here are 10 T cell receptor beta chains from one sample, sequenced in a study of radiation and T cells in renal cell carcinoma (dated by TCRdb to about 2020). The label giving this sample's time point can be read as: blood 4 weeks post-SBRT, at nephrectomy. This sample's treatment or condition label indicates: 15 Gy SBRT to primary tumor, nephrectomy 4 weeks later. Library preparation was by the immunoSEQ multiplex PCR assay. As stored in TCRdb, this immuneACCESS dataset retains in-frame rearrangements with V and J assigned. A fraction of the clones does not appear; measured against another copy, unresolved V genes explain less than half of the discrepancy, and the remainder lacks a known reason. Within this sample are roughly 86,000 clones, with around four fifths of them counted one time only. Of the sample, roughly 10% falls within the top ten clones. Sequenced material: blood, taken from a patient whose treatment included radiotherapy and nephrectomy. All receptors come from a man aged 45 to 65 with renal cell carcinoma.

This clone was detected only a few times. The rearrangement joins TRBV10-3 to TRBJ1-1, with no clear D. Germline V CDR1 and CDR2: ENHRY, SYGVKD. This CDR3 region has 13 residues. V lost 2 bases to trimming and J lost 5 bases, with 9 bases between them. The CDR3 loop reads CAISEQEETEAFF. CDR3 bases: TGTGCCATCAGTGAGCAGGAAGAGACTGAAGCTTTCTTT.

This clone appeared a single time. This CDR3 reads CSASGTVNEKLFF. Here the CDR3 DNA reads TGCAGCGCCTCCGGGACAGTAAATGAAAAACTGTTTTTT. The J gene is TRBJ1-4, the V gene TRBV29-1; 7 positions match TRBD1. Germline V gene sequence: CDR1 SQVTM, CDR2 ANQGSEA. V trimming: 7 bases; J trimming: 5 bases; junction bases outside the gene matches: 7. This CDR3 has 13 amino acids.

The V and J genes are TRBV27 and TRBJ2-3; possibly TRBD2 for D (6 bases). Germline V gives CDR1 MNHEY, CDR2 SMNVEV (reference sequence). The CDR3 is 15 amino acids. The ends were cut back, 3 bases at V and 6 bases at J, with 16 bases in the middle. CDR3 in DNA: TGTGCCAGCAGTTTGGGACGGGCCCGGGGGGATACGCAGTATTTT. Residues: CASSLGRARGDTQYF.

The genes are TRBV7-8 and TRBJ1-5, with D uncertain. CDR3 length: 12 amino acids. Per germline, CDR1 SGHVS and CDR2 FQNEAQ. The V gene lost 4 bases and the J gene lost 4 bases, with 5 bases spanning the gap. DNA for the CDR3: TGTGCCAGCAGCTCCCTAAATCAGCCCCAGCATTTT. Residues: CASSSLNQPQHF.

The chain links TRBV14 to TRBJ1-2, with 11 bases lining up with TRBD1. The CDR3 covers 17 residues. V trimming: 1 base; J trimming: 4 bases; junction bases outside the gene matches: 8. Germline loops: CDR1 SGHDN, CDR2 FVKESK. This chain's CDR3 is CASSQGGTGGLIYGYTF. CDR3 DNA sequence: TGTGCCAGCAGCCAAGGAGGGACAGGGGGGCTTATCTATGGCTACACCTTC.

This sequence joins TRBV4-3 and TRBJ1-1; tentatively, D is TRBD1 (6 bases). This CDR3 comprises 15 residues. V was cut by 0 bases and J by 5 bases, with 13 bases left in between. Germline V gene sequence: CDR1 LGHNA, CDR2 YSLEER. This CDR3 reads CASSQDWGGRTEAFF. CDR3 DNA: TGCGCCAGCAGCCAAGATTGGGGGGGCCGGACTGAAGCTTTCTTT.

This clone appeared once. This chain connects TRBV10-3 to TRBJ1-2; 8 bases map to TRBD1. This CDR3 is 13 amino acids long. J gave up 5 bases and V 7 bases, and 6 bases lay outside the gene matches. Per germline, CDR1 ENHRY and CDR2 SYGVKD. The CDR3: CAIMGQAAYGYTF. The CDR3 DNA is TGTGCCATCATGGGACAGGCCGCTTATGGCTACACCTTC.

The CDR3: CASSLVSASAETQYF. For the CDR3, the DNA is TGTGCCAGCAGCTTAGTATCGGCGTCGGCAGAGACCCAGTACTTC. The gene calls are TRBV7-9 and TRBJ2-5; no clear D. CDR3 length: 15 residues. V lost 1 base and J 4 bases, leaving 13 bases between the germline ends. Germline V lookup: CDR1 SEHNR, CDR2 FQNEAQ (reference sequence).

The table lists this clone with a count of one. This chain uses TRBV9 with TRBJ2-3, with 9 bases fitting TRBD2. The CDR3 loop spans 17 amino acids. The germline gives CDR1 SGDLS, CDR2 YYNGEE. V shed 0 bases and J 0 bases; nucleotides not matched to a gene: 5. The CDR3 reads CASSVELAGVSTDTQYF. In DNA, the CDR3 is TGTGCCAGCAGCGTAGAGTTAGCGGGGGTTAGCACAGATACGCAGTATTTT.

The rearrangement links TRBV7-6 to TRBJ2-1; D is uncertain. This CDR3 contains 12 residues. The germline V gene encodes CDR1 SGHVS and CDR2 FNYEAQ. V was clipped by 4 bases and J by 8 bases, with 9 bases between them. The CDR3 is CASSSVDDEQFF. In DNA, the CDR3 is TGTGCCAGCAGCTCCGTCGACGATGAGCAGTTCTTC.